Included here is one TCR beta chain sequence, with context. This sample was taken from a study of CD8 T cells in Susac syndrome. Losses at the gene ends were 4 bases for V and 4 bases for J; bases not matched to a gene: 7. Germline values: CDR1 SGDLS, CDR2 YYNGEE. The CDR3 sequence is 14 residues long. Random hexamers served to reverse transcribe roughly 0.45 to 1 ug RNA. TCRdb re-called the immunoSEQ multiplex PCR reads through MiXCR, storing one row per CDR3 protein. The data show some 190,000 distinct CDR3 sequences, 94% seen once. The chain links TRBV9 to TRBJ2-7, with TRBD2 matching over 8 bases. Sequences were obtained from CD4+ T cells from PBMCs. The sequence was obtained from a human donor with Susac syndrome. The CDR3 spells CASSIGTSGYEQYF. For the CDR3, the DNA is TGTGCCAGCAGCATCGGGACTAGTGGGTACGAGCAGTACTTC.